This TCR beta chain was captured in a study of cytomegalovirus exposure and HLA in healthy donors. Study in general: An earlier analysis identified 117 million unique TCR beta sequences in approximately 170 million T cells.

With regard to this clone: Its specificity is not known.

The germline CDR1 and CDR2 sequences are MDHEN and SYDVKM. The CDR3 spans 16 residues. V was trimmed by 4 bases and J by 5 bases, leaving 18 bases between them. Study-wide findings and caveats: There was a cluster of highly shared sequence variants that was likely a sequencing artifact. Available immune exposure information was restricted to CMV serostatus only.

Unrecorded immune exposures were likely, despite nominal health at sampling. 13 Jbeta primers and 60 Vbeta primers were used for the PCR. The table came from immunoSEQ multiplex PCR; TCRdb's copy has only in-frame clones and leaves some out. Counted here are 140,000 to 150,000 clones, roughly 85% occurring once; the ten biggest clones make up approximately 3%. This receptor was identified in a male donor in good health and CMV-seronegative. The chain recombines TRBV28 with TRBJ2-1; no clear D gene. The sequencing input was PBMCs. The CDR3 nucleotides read TGTGCCAGCAGTTCAGGAACACTTAATTCTAACAATGAGCAGTTCTTC. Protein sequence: CASSSGTLNSNNEQFF.